Shown below are 19 T cell receptor beta chains from a single sample sequenced in a study of shared clonotypes between healthy human individuals. The protocol was immunoSEQ multiplex PCR, while the TCRdb copy is restricted to in-frame clones and leaves out a portion. Of approximately 350,000 clones in the sample, around 96% were seen once. The sequenced material came from memory CD8+ T cells sorted from blood. Subset described: CD45RO+ cells pooled with CCR7-negative TemRA cells. These receptors all come from a man aged 25-45 years in good health.

The gene calls are TRBV28 and TRBJ1-2, with D perhaps matching TRBD1 (5 bases). Trimming took off 6 bases at V and 8 bases at J, with 16 bases between the two ends. CDR3 size: 13 residues. CDR1 and CDR2 from the germline V gene are MDHEN and SYDVKM. In DNA form, the CDR3 reads TGTGCCAGCAGCTTCGGCAAGGGGCGCGGCTACACCTTC. This gives the protein CASSFGKGRGYTF.

This rearrangement joins TRBV10-2 to TRBJ2-7; possibly TRBD2 for D (7 bases). The germline gives CDR1 WSHSY, CDR2 SAAADI. The CDR3 has 15 residues. The V gene lost 4 bases and the J gene lost 5 bases, with 18 bases spanning the gap. The CDR3 sequence: CASSVSGEGVNEQYF. The CDR3 DNA reads TGCGCCAGCAGTGTTTCCGGGGAGGGGGTCAACGAGCAGTACTTC.

This clone was seen more than once but under ten times. The chain uses TRBV27 and TRBJ1-1, with 9 bases fitting TRBD1. Per the germline V gene, CDR1 is MNHEY and CDR2 is SMNVEV (reference sequence). V lost 6 bases and J lost 0; bases outside the gene matches: 5. This CDR3 has 15 residues. The CDR3 reads CASSHRTGVNTEAFF. CDR3 coding DNA: TGTGCCAGCAGCCACCGGACAGGGGTGAACACTGAAGCTTTCTTT.

As for this clone: The same CDR3 can be traced to other DNA sequences in this sample. The chain links TRBV9 to TRBJ2-5; a possible D gene is TRBD2 (5 bases). Trimming removed 4 bases from V and 5 bases from J, with 6 bases in between. The CDR3 length is 11 residues. Germline V lookup: CDR1 SGDLS, CDR2 YYNGEE. CDR3 in DNA: TGTGCCAGCAGCCCGGGGGAGACCCAGTACTTC. This translates into CASSPGETQYF.

This chain connects TRBV13 to TRBJ1-2; weak D call: TRBD1 (6 bases). Looked up from germline, CDR1 is PRHDT and CDR2 is FYEKMQ (reference sequence). The CDR3 covers 16 residues. Trimming shortened V by 4 bases and J by 5 bases, and 20 bases separated the two germline ends. The CDR3 DNA is TGTGCCAGCAGCTCCCAGACAGGCCCGGTGGGGTATGGCTACACCTTC. This translates into CASSSQTGPVGYGYTF. The variable domain in full, with the rest retrieved from reference TRBV13 and TRBJ1-2, is AAGVIQSPRHLIKEKRETATLKCYPIPRHDTVYWYQQGPGQDPQFLISFYEKMQSDKGSIPDRFSAQQFSDYHSELNMSSLELGDSALYFCASSSQTGPVGYGYTFGSGTRLTVV.

This sequence joins TRBV30 and TRBJ1-3; TRBD1 is a possible D gene (6 bases). V lost 4 bases to trimming and J lost 0 bases, with 16 bases between them. This CDR3 is 16 amino acids long. CDR1 and CDR2 (germline): GTSNPN, SVGIG (reference sequence). CDR3 DNA sequence: TGTGCCTGGAAACCTGACAGGCCGAACTCTGGAAACACCATATATTTT. Translated: CAWKPDRPNSGNTIYF.

The V gene is TRBV4-2, the J gene TRBJ2-3, with 12 bases aligning to TRBD2. J was trimmed by 2 bases and V by 1 base; bases with no gene match: 7. The CDR3 consists of 18 residues. CDR1 and CDR2 (germline): LGHNA, YNFKEQ. CDR3: CASSQGRLAGVHTDTQYF. As DNA, the CDR3 is TGTGCCAGCAGCCAAGGCCGACTAGCGGGGGTACACACAGATACGCAGTATTTT.

CDR3 nucleotides: TGTGCCAGCACTAATCGGGATACGCAGTATTTT. Encoded protein: CASTNRDTQYF. This chain uses TRBV25-1 with TRBJ2-3; no clear D. Trimming cost V 7 bases and J 6 bases, with 8 bases left between them. The CDR3 contains 11 residues. Germline assignment: CDR1 MGHDK and CDR2 SYGVNS.

CDR3: CASSLSGGTETQYF. The CDR3 bases are TGTGCCAGCAGTTTATCAGGGGGGACAGAGACCCAGTACTTC. The rearrangement uses TRBV27 and TRBJ2-5; D tentatively fits TRBD1 or TRBD2 (6 bases each). V was cut by 0 bases and J by 4 bases, with 9 bases left in between. Germline CDR1 is MNHEY and CDR2 is SMNVEV (reference sequence). The CDR3 runs to 14 residues.

The V and J genes are TRBV19 and TRBJ1-1; D possibly corresponds to TRBD1 (6 bases). Germline loops: CDR1 LNHDA, CDR2 SQIVND (reference sequence). The length of the CDR3 is 13 residues. V gave up 7 bases and J gave up 1 base, with 10 bases separating them. CDR3 loop: CASTPTGNTEAFF. CDR3 nucleotide sequence: TGTGCCAGTACCCCGACAGGGAACACTGAAGCTTTCTTT.

This clone was picked up one time. V gene TRBV7-8 combines with J gene TRBJ2-3; 7 positions agree with TRBD1. The V segment lost 5 bases and the J segment 1 base; nucleotides outside the gene matches: 9. The CDR3 consists of 16 residues. CDR1 and CDR2 (germline): SGHVS, FQNEAQ. For the CDR3, the DNA is TGTGCCAGCAGCCCGTCCTTAGGACAGGGCACAGATACGCAGTATTTT. Protein sequence: CASSPSLGQGTDTQYF.

This clone came up once. The V gene is TRBV5-1, the J gene TRBJ2-2, with D maybe TRBD2 (5 bases). This CDR3 region has 15 residues. Germline loops: CDR1 SGHRS, CDR2 YFSETQ. The ends were cut back, 4 bases at V and 4 bases at J, with 14 bases in the middle. CDR3 residues: CASSRAGLFTGELFF. CDR3 sequence (DNA): TGCGCCAGCAGCAGGGCAGGACTTTTCACCGGGGAGCTGTTTTTT.

The J gene is TRBJ2-5, the V gene TRBV5-1, with D unresolved. This CDR3 spans 16 amino acids. Germline V CDR1 and CDR2: SGHRS, YFSETQ. V was trimmed by 3 bases and J by 1 base, leaving 16 bases between them. CDR3 DNA sequence: TGCGCCAGCAGCTCGATCGGTCATCGAGGCCAAGAGACCCAGTACTTC. Encoded protein: CASSSIGHRGQETQYF.

This chain uses TRBV19 with TRBJ1-5, with TRBD1 matching over 7 bases. CDR1 is LNHDA, CDR2 SQIVND, per germline (reference sequence). The CDR3 is made up of 15 amino acids. Trimming took 1 base from V and 6 from J; bases not matched to a gene: 6. DNA of the CDR3: TGTGCCAGTAGTATAGTGAACAGGGGAGGTCAGCCCCAGCATTTT. Translated: CASSIVNRGGQPQHF.

In the case of this clone: Other nucleotide sequences from this sample produce the same CDR3. This sequence joins TRBV11-2 and TRBJ2-3; D is possibly TRBD1 or TRBD2 (5 bases each). Trimming shortened V by 1 base and J by 2 bases, and 7 bases separated the two germline ends. The CDR3 loop spans 14 amino acids. The germline V gene encodes CDR1 SGHAT and CDR2 FQNNGV. CDR3 nucleotide sequence: TGTGCCAGCAGCTTAGTCGGGACCACAGATACGCAGTATTTT. It is translated as CASSLVGTTDTQYF.

A note on this clone: Other DNA sequences in the sample encode the same CDR3. The chain employs TRBV20-1 and TRBJ2-3; no reliable D call. The ends were cut back, 1 base at V and 4 bases at J, with 3 bases in the middle. Germline V lookup: CDR1 DFQATT, CDR2 SNEGSKA (reference sequence). The CDR3 extends over 11 amino acids. CDR3 in amino acids: CSARVADTQYF. DNA for the CDR3: TGCAGTGCTAGAGTAGCAGATACGCAGTATTTT.

The chain uses TRBV6-5 and TRBJ1-1, with 7 positions matching TRBD1. Per germline, CDR1 MNHEY and CDR2 SVGAGI. This CDR3 has 13 amino acids. V was clipped by 10 bases and J by 5 bases; unmatched bases: 10. The CDR3 region has the DNA TGTGCCACGAGACAGGGAGTTTGGACTGAAGCTTTCTTT. This translates into CATRQGVWTEAFF.

The J gene is TRBJ2-4, the V gene TRBV11-2, with 9 bases aligning to TRBD1. Germline V gene data show CDR1 as SGHAT and CDR2 as FQNNGV. V gave up 0 bases and J gave up 1 base; unmatched junction bases: 7. The CDR3 runs to 18 residues. The CDR3 reads CASSLDRGQGLAKNIQYF. In DNA, the CDR3 is TGTGCCAGCAGCTTAGATCGGGGACAGGGATTGGCCAAAAACATTCAGTACTTC.

The chain has TRBV19 and TRBJ2-1; a weak D match, TRBD1 (6 bases). Looked up from germline, CDR1 is LNHDA and CDR2 is SQIVND (reference sequence). The CDR3 spans 13 residues. Trimming removed 6 bases from V and 7 bases from J, with 13 bases in between. CDR3 sequence: CASRFLGANEQFF. The CDR3 DNA follows: TGTGCCAGTAGATTCTTGGGGGCGAATGAGCAGTTCTTC.